The clone carrying this T cell receptor beta chain appeared a few times. Its target is not known. Lesional scalp punch biopsies and peripheral blood came from alopecia areata patients. Sorting of PBMCs yielded the CD4+ and CD8+ T cells. The sample originates from a study of CD8+ T cells in alopecia areata. Trimming pared 4 bases from V and 5 bases from J, leaving 6 bases between. Germline V lookup: CDR1 SEHNR, CDR2 FQNEAQ (reference sequence). The CDR3 consists of 12 residues. It was cDNA, reverse transcribed from extracted RNA, that served as the sequencing template. The data were produced by immunoSEQ multiplex PCR, yet TCRdb's version contains in-frame clones alone and is incomplete. This table has approximately 98,000 clones, 55% to 60% appearing once. Study outcomes and limitations: Among patients, TCR sharing was less clear than in mice, a difference possibly due in part to HLA diversity in the patient population. Lesional scalp exceeded normal scalp in clonality, especially in alopecia totalis/universalis.

Sequences were obtained from NKG2D-low CD8+ T cells sorted from blood. The source of this sequence is a human donor with alopecia areata. The gene calls are TRBV7-9 and TRBJ2-1, with a possible D match to TRBD2 (5 bases). The CDR3 DNA follows: TGTGCCAGCAGCTCCGGGGACAATGAGCAGTTCTTC. It encodes CASSSGDNEQFF.